This T cell receptor beta chain appears in the sequencing data of a study of cytomegalovirus exposure and HLA in healthy donors. At the level of the study: Early on, a data release was issued that held some 85 million unique TCRs from HLA-typed donors. Overall study findings and caveats: Later analysis associated a missense DCLRE1C variant with TCR beta V- and J-gene trimming. Presence/absence analyses took donor sequencing depth as roughly uniform. Among TCR beta chains, those listed as cytomegalovirus-associated numbered about 160.

PCR used 60 Vbeta primers and 13 Jbeta primers. The assay was immunoSEQ multiplex PCR, and TCRdb's table has in-frame clones only and misses some. The data hold about 130,000 clones, with 55% to 75% observed a single time. This CDR3 has 14 residues. Deletions cut 1 base from V and 8 bases from J, with 14 bases between. CDR1 SNHLY and CDR2 FYNNEI come from the germline V gene. As concerns this clone: What it binds is not known.

Sequenced: PBMCs. The clonotype originates from a man aged 25-40 years in good health and CMV-seronegative. V is TRBV2 and J is TRBJ1-1; TRBD1 might be the D (5 bases). Here the CDR3 DNA reads TGTGCCAGCAGTGAAGTTCAGGGTGGTGGGGAAGCTTTCTTT. Translation: CASSEVQGGGEAFF.